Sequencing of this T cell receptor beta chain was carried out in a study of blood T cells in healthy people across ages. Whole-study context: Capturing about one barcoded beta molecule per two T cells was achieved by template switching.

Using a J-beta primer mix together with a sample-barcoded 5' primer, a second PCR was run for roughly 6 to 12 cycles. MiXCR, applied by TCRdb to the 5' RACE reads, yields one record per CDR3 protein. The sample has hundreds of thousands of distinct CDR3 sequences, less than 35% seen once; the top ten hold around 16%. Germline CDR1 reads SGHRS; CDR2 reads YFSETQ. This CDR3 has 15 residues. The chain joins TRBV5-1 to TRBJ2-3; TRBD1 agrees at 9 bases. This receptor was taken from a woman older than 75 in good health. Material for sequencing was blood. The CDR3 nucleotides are TGCGCTTCCAGCACGGGGGACAGGGTAATTAATACGCAGTATTTT. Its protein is CASSTGDRVINTQYF.